This T cell receptor beta chain was identified during a study of cytomegalovirus exposure and HLA in healthy donors (dated by TCRdb to about 2017). At the level of the whole study: According to an earlier analysis of 587 of the donors, about 179 million T cells yielded roughly 110 million unique TCR beta sequences and around 280 Gb of sequence data. Four to six DR-DQ haplotypes were handled as single units for association and clustering, since linkage in the cohort was strong. The later analysis used no new phenotypic data to find candidate immune exposures, relying instead on TCR beta sequences and their occurrence across donors. The number of donors typed differed by locus, with roughly 620-630 for A, B, C, DRB1 and DQB1, 522 for DQA1, about 610 for DPA1, and over 400 for DPB1. Donor age, sex, ethnicity and CMV serostatus were compiled together with the repertoire data. Every repertoire in the discovery cohort had been generated on one and the same sequencing platform. Across some 400 genotyped donors of the cohort, an average of about 220,000 unique TCR beta nucleotide sequences per donor were sequenced, and around 19% of those sequences were non-productive. To predict cytomegalovirus infection status, the study brought together high-throughput TCR immunosequencing, statistical association of individual TCRs with disease status, and machine learning. Of the roughly 400 genotyped donors, roughly 80% were placed in the genetic ancestry cluster associated with self-reported Caucasian donors. The study aimed to test whether cataloging public T cell receptors could reveal signatures of past pathogen exposure. The T cell repertoires of several hundred subjects were profiled by immunosequencing and related to cytomegalovirus serostatus. Both class I and class II loci were covered by HLA typing, at four-digit resolution. An early release covering around 630 HLA-typed donors comprised around 300 gigabases of sequencing data and around 85 million unique TCR sequences. An earlier analysis of approximately 580 of the donors used high-throughput TCR beta sequencing to judge whether each TCR beta V gene segment behaved as functional or pseudogenic. A later genetic analysis took genome-wide SNP genotypes for about 55% of the roughly 700 donors and used that subset as a discovery cohort. A later analysis re-analyzed previously published TCR beta repertoires from hundreds of donors and added high-resolution HLA genotyping to study TCR occurrence patterns. A separate validation cohort of approximately 120 different subjects was used in addition to the approximately 700-subject first cohort.

Counted from cysteine to phenylalanine, this CDR3 has 19 amino acids. Only the CDR3 DNA is retained, 57 bases long and in frame from the first base. The germline V end is reduced by 4 bases and the J end by 3 bases; junction bases left unmatched: 20. The germline V gene provides CDR1 LGHNA and CDR2 YNFKEQ. For this clone: Its target antigen remains unknown. Nothing much larger sits one base from this clone, and base qualities are not available.

Libraries came from the immunoSEQ multiplex PCR assay. The multiplex PCR relied on a mix of 60 forward primers for TCR Vbeta segments and 13 reverse primers for TCR Jbeta segments. Amplification of the CDR3 region of rearranged TCR beta genes was performed with a multiplex PCR assay on genomic DNA. The Illumina HiSeq System was used to sequence the amplified TCR beta libraries as 87-base-pair reads. From the authors' description of their analysis: Across the roughly 640 repertoires, a later analysis counted some 80 million unique TCR beta chains, roughly 11 million of which were shared by at least two donors. To remove PCR and sequencing errors, raw reads were error-corrected and collapsed into unique sequences using a nearest-neighbor algorithm that merged closely related sequences. Alignment of CDR3 sequences to IMGT reference sequences was used to assign V, D and J gene segments. For a sequence to be retained, at least a six-nucleotide match to both a V gene segment and a J gene segment was required. A rearrangement was called productive if the CDR3 had no stop codons and remained in frame with V and J, and every other rearrangement was called non-productive. Following IMGT convention, CDR3 was defined as the stretch from the second conserved V-encoded cysteine up to the conserved J-encoded phenylalanine. Sequences without an unambiguous match to a single V gene segment were excluded from the earlier analysis of 450 to 750 of the donors. An earlier analysis of approximately 590 of the donors classified V segments as functional when productive rearrangements were above 56.7% and as segregating when the standard deviation between donors was above 5%. A statistical classification framework was built to diagnose cytomegalovirus status from the catalog of TCR beta chain sequences. A later analysis assigned V and J genes by comparing TCR nucleotide sequences with IMGT/GENE-DB human TR gene sequences. Using the TCRdist pipeline, a later analysis assigned CDR3 sequences along with most-parsimonious VDJ recombination scenarios. In a later analysis, each TCR beta chain was defined by its CDR3 amino acid sequence together with its V-gene family, and reads lacking a unique V-gene family were excluded. To address suspected cross-contamination and a sequencing artifact, a later analysis removed 450 to 700 highly shared, low-generation-probability nucleotide sequences. In a later analysis, a clonal expansion index was calculated for each public chain from normalized within-repertoire ranks of inferred template counts. Generation probabilities in a later analysis came from a VDJ recombination model fitted to out-of-frame rearrangements, and those results were checked against IGoR. In a later analysis, hypergeometric tests were used to score TCR-TCR, TCR-HLA and TCR-CMV co-occurrence, with a repertoire-size bias correction applied to TCR pairs. False discovery rates were estimated in a later analysis by permuting HLA or CMV assignments 20 times. In a later analysis, co-occurring TCRs were grouped with DBSCAN, and TCRdist sequence similarity was added when clustering was performed within HLA-allele-positive subsets. Repertoires with fewer than 30,000 or more than 120,000 public chains, plus five repertoires with anomalous nucleotide sharing, were excluded from co-occurrence clustering. TCRdb carries this immuneACCESS record with in-frame sequences only. Its versions omit some clonotypes, under half of them owing to an unresolved V gene in the studies checked, with the rest unexplained. D and trimming were read from the DNA, whereas the V and J calls and clone size are those reported in that table. The sample table contains over 150,000 clones; only one count was recorded for approximately 74% of them. The ten biggest clones cover around 2.3% of the sample.

Overall study results and their limits: Roughly 17 rarely observed V segments, including chromosome 9 orphons, were excluded from the earlier analysis of about 600 of the donors because counts were too low. Broadly in line with IMGT annotations, most TCR beta V segments showed up in productive rearrangements about 87% or about 30% of the time in an earlier analysis of some 590 of the donors. Roughly uniform sequencing depth across donors was assumed in presence/absence analyses, although this assumption may not hold. Only TCR beta chains were sequenced in this cohort, and the absence of alpha or paired-chain data limited detectable features. In a later genetic analysis, fewer N-insertions in productive TCRs were reported among donors in an Asian-associated ancestry cluster than the roughly 700-donor mean. When HLA alleles, especially DR and DQ, strongly co-occurred, TCR associations were difficult to assign to individual alleles. Most TCR sequences were observed very rarely across donors, whereas some public TCRs were present in many individuals. Cytomegalovirus status was reported to be diagnosed by the classifier with high specificity and sensitivity in both the original and validation cohorts. In a later analysis, TCR association rates were found to vary across HLA loci, with the most associated TCRs seen for DRB1 alleles and the fewest for HLA-C alleles. CMV serostatus was the only immune exposure information available for the cohort. Linkage disequilibrium might explain the correlated functional status among segregating V segments, but an unknown experimental factor could not be excluded. In a later analysis, HLA-associated TCR beta chains were found to be more clonally expanded and to have lower generation probabilities than equally common non-associated chains. In a later genetic analysis, a missense DCLRE1C variant was associated with V-gene and J-gene trimming of TCR beta chains, and the association was replicated in an independent cohort. In the study, approximately 160 TCR beta chains were listed as associated with cytomegalovirus. HLA typing was unavailable for some donors at each locus, so association tests used only the typed subset. A further reported finding was that TCR beta sequences accurately predicted the HLA-A and HLA-B alleles for most subjects in the first cohort. A few of the identified cytomegalovirus-associated TCR beta chains were confirmed in vitro to be specific for cytomegalovirus antigens. It was suggested by the authors that the approach could potentially be generalized to other disease states and immunological phenotypes. The sequencing pipeline was judged likely to have produced a cluster of highly shared sequence variants as a technical artifact. In a later analysis, several top co-occurrence clusters were reported to appear linked to parvovirus B19, influenza, CMV and Epstein-Barr virus. At a false discovery rate of 0.05, a later analysis linked fewer than 20,000 TCR beta sequences to specific HLA alleles. Some IMGT-functional V segments, including TRBV6-2 and TRBV6-3, could not be told apart with the 87-base-pair reads, so those segments were excluded. A later analysis found that most CMV-associated TCR beta chains appeared HLA-restricted, with HLA associations seemingly driven largely by CMV exposure.

The cohort was made up of approximately 670 healthy bone marrow donors. Cohort members were all nominally healthy when sampled, although unrecorded immune exposures were likely present. The donor tested CMV seronegative and was one of the 352 seronegative cohort members. A peripheral blood sample was collected from each donor, and TCR beta sequencing was performed on peripheral blood mononuclear cells. Genomic DNA was extracted from the blood cell samples with the Qiagen DNeasy Blood Extraction Kit. The material sequenced was PBMCs. The chain is assembled from TRBV4-2 and TRBJ2-7, with 8 bases in between that match TRBD1. This TCR derives from a young man in good health and CMV-seronegative. The nucleotides are TGTGCCAGCAGCCGAGCTACCACCGCAGGACAGGGACCCGTCTACGAGCAGTACTTC. This encodes CASSRATTAGQGPVYEQYF.